This T cell receptor beta chain derives from a study of T cells after posttransplantation cyclophosphamide. Study-wide results and caveats: After PTCy, TRB diversity resembled that of CNI/methotrexate controls.

This table comes from immunoSEQ multiplex PCR, and its TCRdb copy is limited to in-frame clones, with some not included. This sample includes about 24,000 clones with no singletons; its ten biggest clones take up around 6.6%. This clone appeared many times. Its antigen is still unknown. J gave up 6 bases and V 6 bases, and 9 bases lay outside the gene matches. The germline V gene has CDR1 MNHEY and CDR2 SVGAGI. CDR3 length equals 14 residues. The chain employs TRBV6-5 and TRBJ1-2, with 8 bases lining up with TRBD1. The sample consisted of PBMCs. The clonotype comes from an older woman in good health, CMV-negative, and a related stem cell transplant donor. CDR3 residues: CASRRQGRGDGYTF. The DNA of the CDR3 is TGTGCCAGCAGACGACAGGGGCGTGGTGATGGCTACACCTTC.